These 28 T cell receptor beta chains originate from one sample sequenced in a study of T cell changes during pregnancy in multiple sclerosis. Repertoires were generated with immunoSEQ multiplex PCR, while TCRdb's copy carries only in-frame clones and drops some. This sample has some 80,000 clones, with over 85% found just once. This material consisted of peripheral blood, taken in the first trimester of pregnancy. These receptors all come from a female donor with multiple sclerosis, enrolled in a pregnancy study.

V usage is TRBV28 and J usage is TRBJ1-3, with 9 positions matching TRBD1. This CDR3 region has 19 residues. Germline V CDR1 and CDR2: MDHEN, SYDVKM. V shed 3 bases and J 0 bases; nucleotides not matched to a gene: 12. CDR3 amino acids: CASSFFGTGTLFSGNTIYF. DNA for the CDR3: TGTGCCAGCAGTTTTTTTGGGACAGGGACCCTCTTCTCTGGAAACACCATATATTTT.

The chain combines TRBV6-1 with TRBJ2-1, with TRBD2 matching over 7 bases. There are 16 residues in the CDR3. J was trimmed by 1 base and V by 2 bases; bases with no gene match: 5. Per the germline V gene, CDR1 is MNHNS and CDR2 is SASEGT. The CDR3 region is CASSESGGGSYNEQFF. The CDR3 nucleotides read TGTGCCAGCAGTGAATCTGGGGGAGGGTCCTACAATGAGCAGTTCTTC.

The chain couples TRBV29-1 to TRBJ2-5; weak D call: TRBD1 (6 bases). Germline CDR1 is SQVTM and CDR2 is ANQGSEA. The length of the CDR3 is 12 residues. Trimming shortened V by 3 bases and J by 5 bases, and 10 bases separated the two germline ends. CDR3 DNA: TGCAGCGTTGAGGGGCAGGGGGAGACCCAGTACTTC. Translation: CSVEGQGETQYF.

The V call is TRBV11-2, the J call TRBJ2-7, with 12 bases lining up with TRBD2. V gave up 5 bases and J gave up 5 bases; unmatched junction bases: 10. Germline CDR1 SGHAT, CDR2 FQNNGV. This CDR3 contains 16 residues. The CDR3 nucleotides read TGTGCCAGCAGCCCCCTCCGACTAGCGGGAGAGGACGAGCAGTACTTC. This translates into CASSPLRLAGEDEQYF.

The chain has TRBV7-3 and TRBJ2-5, with D maybe TRBD1 (6 bases). The CDR3 has 15 residues. Trimming took 1 base from V and 5 from J, leaving 14 bases between them. Germline assignment: CDR1 SGHTA and CDR2 FQGTGA. This CDR3 is CASSLRHTGPETQYF. CDR3 nucleotides: TGTGCCAGCAGCTTAAGACACACAGGGCCTGAGACCCAGTACTTC.

The chain couples TRBV6-1 to TRBJ1-2, with D hard to call. V gave up 7 bases and J gave up 2 bases, with 11 bases separating them. CDR1 and CDR2 (germline): MNHNS, SASEGT. CDR3 size: 13 residues. The CDR3 is CASKSYSNYGYTF. CDR3 coding DNA: TGTGCCAGCAAAAGTTACAGCAACTATGGCTACACCTTC.

Here the CDR3 reads CASSLYSSHSNQPQHF. CDR3 DNA: TGTGCCAGCAGCTTATATTCCTCACATAGCAATCAGCCCCAGCATTTT. The J gene is TRBJ1-5, the V gene TRBV7-9; D ambiguous. CDR1 is SEHNR, CDR2 FQNEAQ, per germline (reference sequence). V was trimmed by 2 bases and J by 0 bases, leaving 11 bases between them. This CDR3 has 16 residues.

The chain links TRBV5-5 to TRBJ2-5; weak D call: TRBD1 (6 bases). The germline V and J ends were trimmed by 2 bases and 5 bases, with 16 bases remaining between them. Germline CDR1 and CDR2: SGHKS and YYEKEE (reference sequence). The CDR3 extends over 15 amino acids. CDR3 nucleotide sequence: TGTGCCAGCAGCTTCGGACGGACAGTCCCGGAGACCCAGTACTTC. It codes for CASSFGRTVPETQYF.

The rearrangement joins TRBV19 to TRBJ1-2; 8 bases agree with TRBD1. The germline V gene has CDR1 LNHDA and CDR2 SQIVND (reference sequence). This CDR3 contains 15 residues. Trimming cost V 5 bases and J 2 bases; bases outside gene matches: 7. CDR3 nucleotides: TGTGCCAGTAGTTCACCGGGACAGGCCAACTATGGCTACACCTTC. Its protein product is CASSSPGQANYGYTF. The variable domain in full, with the rest retrieved from reference TRBV19 and TRBJ1-2, is DGGITQSPKYLFRKEGQNVTLSCEQNLNHDAMYWYRQDPGQGLRLIYYSQIVNDFQKGDIAEGYSVSREKKESFPLTVTSAQKNPTAFYLCASSSPGQANYGYTFGSGTRLTVV.

V and J are TRBV7-9 and TRBJ1-5; D might be TRBD1 (6 bases). CDR3 length: 14 residues. Looked up from germline, CDR1 is SEHNR and CDR2 is FQNEAQ (reference sequence). The V gene lost 1 base and the J gene lost 6 bases, with 10 bases spanning the gap. CDR3 residues: CASSLEQGGQPQHF. As DNA, the CDR3 is TGTGCCAGCAGCTTAGAACAGGGCGGTCAGCCCCAGCATTTT.

J is TRBJ1-4 and V is TRBV5-5, with D possibly being TRBD1 (5 bases). Trimming pared 0 bases from V and 4 bases from J, leaving 7 bases between. The germline V gene has CDR1 SGHKS and CDR2 YYEKEE (reference sequence). The CDR3 is 14 amino acids. The CDR3 here is CASSLGGFNEKLFF. Here the CDR3 DNA reads TGTGCCAGCAGCTTGGGGGGCTTTAATGAAAAACTGTTTTTT. Variable domain in full (rest from reference TRBV5-5 and TRBJ1-4): DAGVTQSPTHLIKTRGQQVTLRCSPISGHKSVSWYQQVLGQGPQFIFQYYEKEERGRGNFPDRFSARQFPNYSSELNVNALLLGDSALYLCASSLGGFNEKLFFGSGTQLSVL.

This chain links TRBV7-2 with TRBJ2-3; 12 bases align to TRBD2. This CDR3 region has 16 residues. V shed 4 bases and J 1 base; nucleotides not matched to a gene: 3. Germline values: CDR1 SGHTA, CDR2 FQGNSA. The CDR3 DNA reads as TGTGCCAGCAGCTGGAGACTAGCGGGGGGCACAGATACGCAGTATTTT. Its protein is CASSWRLAGGTDTQYF.

Remarks on this clone: This specimen includes other DNA sequences encoding the same CDR3. The CDR3 spells CASSPRLAGGEQYF. The CDR3 DNA follows: TGTGCCAGCTCCCCCCGACTAGCGGGGGGCGAGCAGTACTTC. V usage is TRBV7-3 and J usage is TRBJ2-7, with 13 nucleotides matching TRBD2. CDR1 and CDR2 from the germline V gene are SGHTA and FQGTGA. With V trimmed by 8 bases and J by 6 bases, 7 bases remained unmatched. This CDR3 is 14 amino acids long.

The chain carries TRBV4-1 and TRBJ1-3; 7 positions match TRBD1. Germline values: CDR1 MGHRA, CDR2 YSYEKL. Germline trimming cut 0 bases from V and 3 bases from J; bases unmatched to any gene: 11. The CDR3 covers 18 residues. The CDR3 bases are TGCGCCAGCAGCCAAGATGTAGGCAGGGGGAATGTTGGAAACACCATATATTTT. This gives the protein CASSQDVGRGNVGNTIYF.

This clone has only one observation. V gene TRBV6-5 combines with J gene TRBJ1-4; D is uncertain. Germline CDR1 MNHEY, CDR2 SVGAGI. The CDR3 has 14 residues. Trimming stripped 4 bases from V and 6 bases from J, with 12 bases between. The CDR3 sequence is CASSSEIWDEKLFF. The CDR3 nucleotides read TGTGCCAGCAGTTCGGAGATCTGGGATGAAAAACTGTTTTTT.

V usage is TRBV6-5 and J usage is TRBJ2-5, with a possible D match to TRBD2 (6 bases). The germline V gene encodes CDR1 MNHEY and CDR2 SVGAGI. The germline V and J ends were trimmed by 6 bases and 5 bases, with 13 bases remaining between them. CDR3 length equals 13 residues. This CDR3 is CASSSGWMETQYF. DNA for the CDR3: TGTGCCAGCAGCAGCGGGTGGATGGAGACCCAGTACTTC.

The chain couples TRBV7-9 to TRBJ1-2; TRBD1 agrees at 8 bases. Germline loops: CDR1 SEHNR, CDR2 FQNEAQ (reference sequence). CDR3 length: 15 amino acids. Unmatched junction bases numbered 6, after V lost 4 bases and J lost 2 bases. The CDR3 is CASSYAGTGNYGYTF. The CDR3 DNA is TGTGCCAGCAGCTACGCCGGGACAGGAAACTATGGCTACACCTTC.

V gene TRBV5-1 combines with J gene TRBJ2-5; D might be TRBD1 (5 bases). This CDR3 comprises 15 residues. Trimming left V 3 bases short and J 1 base short, with 13 bases between. In germline, CDR1 is SGHRS, CDR2 YFSETQ. The CDR3 DNA reads as TGCGCCAGCAGCTGGGGTCAAGGGGCCCAAGAGACCCAGTACTTC. Protein product: CASSWGQGAQETQYF.

V usage is TRBV5-1 and J usage is TRBJ2-4; no reliable D call. The CDR3 sequence is 11 residues long. Per germline, CDR1 SGHRS and CDR2 YFSETQ. The V gene lost 3 bases and the J gene lost 7 bases, with 5 bases spanning the gap. As DNA, the CDR3 is TGCGCCAGCAGCTCCCAGAACATTCAGTACTTC. This encodes CASSSQNIQYF.

CDR3 sequence: CASSSRLAGGGTGELFF. As DNA, the CDR3 is TGTGCCAGCAGCTCCCGACTAGCGGGGGGCGGCACCGGGGAGCTGTTTTTT. This chain joins TRBV7-2 and TRBJ2-2; 13 nucleotides match TRBD2. Germline V gene lookup returns CDR1 SGHTA and CDR2 FQGNSA. This CDR3 region has 17 residues. The V and J ends lost 4 bases and 4 bases, in that order; junction bases with no gene match: 6.

The chain is built from TRBV27 and TRBJ2-7; D uncertain. Germline CDR1 MNHEY, CDR2 SMNVEV (reference sequence). The CDR3 spans 16 residues. V lost 2 bases and J lost 0, with 14 bases in between. CDR3 in amino acids: CASSLAQYLASYEQYF. The CDR3, as DNA: TGTGCCAGCAGTTTAGCACAATACCTCGCCTCCTACGAGCAGTACTTC.

J is TRBJ2-3 and V is TRBV6-1; TRBD2 aligns across 8 bases. V lost 6 bases to trimming and J lost 4 bases; unmatched junction nucleotides: 9. CDR1 MNHNS and CDR2 SASEGT come from the germline V gene. The CDR3 totals 15 residues. The CDR3 reads CASRVREGSADTQYF. The CDR3 region has the DNA TGTGCCAGCAGGGTTCGGGAGGGTAGTGCAGATACGCAGTATTTT.

This rearrangement joins TRBV6-5 to TRBJ1-3; the D is unclear. Germline V CDR1 and CDR2: MNHEY, SVGAGI. The CDR3 runs to 15 residues. The ends were cut back, 0 bases at V and 2 bases at J, with 8 bases in the middle. DNA for the CDR3: TGTGCCAGCAGTTACTCGACACAGACTGGAAACACCATATATTTT. Protein sequence: CASSYSTQTGNTIYF.

The gene calls are TRBV7-8 and TRBJ2-3; 13 bases agree with TRBD2. This CDR3 has 17 amino acids. Per germline, CDR1 SGHVS and CDR2 FQNEAQ. J was trimmed by 3 bases and V by 5 bases; bases with no gene match: 8. CDR3 coding DNA: TGTGCCAGCAGCAAACGAACTAGCGGGAGGGTTACAGATACGCAGTATTTT. This encodes CASSKRTSGRVTDTQYF.

The rearrangement links TRBV6-5 to TRBJ2-2, with 7 bases aligning to TRBD2. The CDR3 contains 15 residues. With 6 bases clipped from V and 0 bases from J, the junction kept 4 bases outside the gene matches. Looked up from germline, CDR1 is MNHEY and CDR2 is SVGAGI. CDR3 DNA: TGTGCCAGCAGCTCCGGACTAGCGAACACCGGGGAGCTGTTTTTT. Protein: CASSSGLANTGELFF.

V usage is TRBV7-6 and J usage is TRBJ2-7; the match to TRBD2 covers 8 bases. The V and J ends lost 5 bases and 3 bases, in that order; junction bases with no gene match: 12. Looked up from germline, CDR1 is SGHVS and CDR2 is FNYEAQ. The CDR3 has 16 residues. CDR3 residues: CASSEEVAGGIYEQYF. Here the CDR3 DNA reads TGTGCCAGCAGCGAAGAGGTGGCGGGGGGTATCTACGAGCAGTACTTC.

V usage is TRBV5-1 and J usage is TRBJ1-1; tentatively, D is TRBD1 (6 bases). Germline V gene sequence: CDR1 SGHRS, CDR2 YFSETQ. Trimming pared 0 bases from V and 0 bases from J, leaving 12 bases between. The CDR3 runs to 16 residues. The CDR3 loop reads CASSLARTAMNTEAFF. The CDR3 coding sequence is TGCGCCAGCAGCTTGGCGCGGACAGCAATGAACACTGAAGCTTTCTTT.

This chain uses TRBV5-1 with TRBJ2-5; D may be TRBD1 (6 bases). V lost 3 bases, J lost 2 bases, and 8 bases lay in between. Germline V gene data show CDR1 as SGHRS and CDR2 as YFSETQ. CDR3 length: 13 residues. The CDR3 protein is CASSWTDQETQYF. The CDR3 nucleotides are TGCGCCAGCAGCTGGACAGATCAAGAGACCCAGTACTTC.